This entry is about one T cell receptor beta chain. The data derive from a study of blood T cell repertoires in COVID-19. As for the study in general: Sites in the United States, Italy and Spain provided acute and convalescent COVID-19 samples. PBMCs, B-cell-depleted T cells, or T cells were the source of the cDNA or gDNA that made up the material.

Germline V gene data show CDR1 as MNHEY and CDR2 as SVGAGI. Trimming at V came to 8 bases and at J to 6 bases, leaving 12 bases not matched to a gene. The length of the CDR3 is 14 residues. Under the authors' procedure: Reference gene primer amplification in the assay estimated nucleated cell counts. Assay: immunoSEQ multiplex PCR; the TCRdb copy retains only in-frame clones and omits some. From that table come the V and J calls and clone size; the DNA was used to work out D and trimming. The table lists hundreds of thousands of clones, nearly 90% of them singletons. The TCR originated in a human donor in a cohort sampled during active COVID-19. The sequenced sample was peripheral blood. This chain joins TRBV6-5 and TRBJ2-7; 8 nucleotides align to TRBD2. In DNA, the CDR3 is TGTGCCAGCGTCGGGACTAGTAACCCCCGCGAGCAGTACTTC. It translates to CASVGTSNPREQYF.